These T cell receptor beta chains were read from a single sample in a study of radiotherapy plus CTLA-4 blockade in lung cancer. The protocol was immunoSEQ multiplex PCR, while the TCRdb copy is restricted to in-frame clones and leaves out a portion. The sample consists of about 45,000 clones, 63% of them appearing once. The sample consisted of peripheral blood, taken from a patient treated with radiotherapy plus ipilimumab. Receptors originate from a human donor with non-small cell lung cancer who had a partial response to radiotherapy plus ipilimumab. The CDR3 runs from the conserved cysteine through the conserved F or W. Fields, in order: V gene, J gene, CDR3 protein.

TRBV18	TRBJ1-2	CASSLAQGVDGYTF
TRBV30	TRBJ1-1	CACGQGVGTEAFF
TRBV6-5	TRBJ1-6	CASSAVADSPLHF
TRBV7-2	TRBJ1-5	CASSLVRGVGQPQHF
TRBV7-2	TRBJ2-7	CASSLVPSPLYEQYF
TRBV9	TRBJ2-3	CASSVGSGSADTQYF
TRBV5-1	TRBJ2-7	CASSLRSGTVYEQYF
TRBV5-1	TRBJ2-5	CASRVGGAGEETQYF
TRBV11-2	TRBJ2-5	CASSFPIGLAGGLRETQYF
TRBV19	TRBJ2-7	CASSIGTGRPYEQYF
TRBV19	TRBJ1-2	CASTPSGRGYTF
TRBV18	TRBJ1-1	CASSPTGNTEAFF
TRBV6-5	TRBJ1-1	CASTEGTANTEAFF
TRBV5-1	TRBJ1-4	CASRPGKADEKLFF
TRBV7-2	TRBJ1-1	CASSPRTGAGEAFF
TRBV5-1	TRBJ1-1	CASSLVGGGTEAFF
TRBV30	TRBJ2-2	CAWSGESGELFF
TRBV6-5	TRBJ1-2	CATTGTGPTYGYTF
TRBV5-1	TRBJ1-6	CASRPSYVDSPLHF
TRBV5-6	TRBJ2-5	CASSLEARSVKPQETQYF
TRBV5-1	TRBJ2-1	CASSLGALGGEQFF
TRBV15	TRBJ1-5	CATSRDLSNQPQHF
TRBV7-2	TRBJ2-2	CASRPGKAGELFF
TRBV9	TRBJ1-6	CASSGGSQASPRNSPLHF
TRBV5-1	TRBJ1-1	CASSSQGQNTEAFF
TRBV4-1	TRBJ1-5	CASSQEIGGRGNNQPQHF
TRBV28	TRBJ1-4	CASSFRGINEKLFF
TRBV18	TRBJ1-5	CASSPPASNQPQHF
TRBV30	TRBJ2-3	CALTSGRADTQYF
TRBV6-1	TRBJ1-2	CASSFQGGYGYTF
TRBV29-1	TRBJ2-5	CSSDRGFGEETQYF
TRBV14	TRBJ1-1	CASSLGGSGSAEAFF
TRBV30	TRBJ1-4	CARTGGGGRREEKLFF
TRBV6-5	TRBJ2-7	CASSSGTPSSYEQYF
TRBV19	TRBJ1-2	CASRQGASDYGYTF
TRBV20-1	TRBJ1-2	CSALNRDGYTF
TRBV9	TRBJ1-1	CASSSSIGQRTEAFF
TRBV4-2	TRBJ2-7	CASSHSRGGGSYEQYF
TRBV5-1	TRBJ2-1	CASNYVSAGGLDNEQFF
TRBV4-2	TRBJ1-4	CASSQEETGASGKLFF
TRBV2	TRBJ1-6	CASSPQGAANSPLHF
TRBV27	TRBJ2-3	CASSPRGGDTQYF
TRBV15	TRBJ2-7	CATSRDGAATYEQYF
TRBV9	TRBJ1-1	CASSEGQSLMNTEAFF
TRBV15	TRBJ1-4	CATGRAQEKLFF
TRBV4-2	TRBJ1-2	CASSQDRRGDYGYTF
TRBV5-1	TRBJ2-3	CASSLTPPPTDTQYF
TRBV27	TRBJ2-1	CASSLRGGTIYNEQFF
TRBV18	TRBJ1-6	CASSPEGQGSPLHF
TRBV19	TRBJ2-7	CASSPELAWEQYF